This TCR beta chain was found in a study of cytomegalovirus exposure and HLA in healthy donors. Notes on the study in general: Within a later analysis, the majority of CMV-associated TCR beta chains appeared HLA-restricted.

As concerns this clone: What it recognizes is unknown. A junction boundary mismatches the germline segment, possibly from a read error. Other DNA sequences within the sample encode an identical CDR3.

The PCR used 60 Vbeta and 13 Jbeta primers. Assay: immunoSEQ multiplex PCR; the TCRdb copy retains only in-frame clones and omits some. The repertoire has 150,000 or so clones, about 74% of them found once; the top ten carry 7.3%. CDR3 length: 13 amino acids. Germline V CDR1 and CDR2: SGHDT, YYEEEE. Input material: PBMCs. The rearrangement links TRBV5-6 to TRBJ2-7; maybe TRBD1 (6 bases). The sequence was collected from a male donor in good health and CMV-seronegative. CDR3 coding DNA: TGTGCTAGCAGCTGGGGGCAGACCTACGAGCAGTACTTC. Encoded protein: CASSWGQTYEQYF.